What follows is one TCR beta chain and its context. Its target antigen remains unknown. No base-level quality is on record; no much larger clone is a single base apart. Patients with autoimmune disease history or receiving systemic immunosuppression were excluded from the trial. Peripheral blood for TCR sequencing was collected from all dose cohorts at baseline, on cycle 4 day 1, and on cycle 7 day 1. The samples were taken from a phase I, first-in-human, multicenter, open-label dose-escalation trial of ivuxolimab. Adults with locally advanced or metastatic head and neck squamous cell, hepatocellular, melanoma or renal cell carcinoma were enrolled in the trial. Before TCR sequencing, CD4+ T cells and CD8+ T cells from peripheral blood were sorted into separate populations. This entry comes from a study of OX40 agonist ivuxolimab in advanced cancers. Some background on the complete study: Ivuxolimab, which targeted the costimulatory receptor OX40 (CD134), was an agonistic, fully human IgG2 monoclonal antibody. Intravenous ivuxolimab was administered to patients every 2 weeks at six dose levels: 0.01, 0.1, 0.3, 1.5, 3 and 10 mg/kg. Among the approximately 54 dose-escalation patients, 19 had hepatocellular carcinoma, roughly 15 melanoma, 9 renal cell carcinoma and 9 head and neck cancer. A male proportion of about 79% and a mean age of approximately 60 years, ranging from roughly 20 to 80, were recorded for the dose-escalation cohort. Prior anti-PD-1, anti-PD-L1 or anti-CTLA-4 therapy was permitted, and checkpoint inhibitors had been received by about 37% of dose-escalation patients. Partial responses occurred in three dose-escalation patients: two with cutaneous melanoma and one with hepatocellular carcinoma. The purpose of peripheral TCRbeta sequencing was to test whether ivuxolimab changed TCR sequence diversity and led to clonal T-cell expansion. The paper covers the monotherapy dose-escalation part of the phase I ivuxolimab trial, which included N ≈ 54 patients.

For sequencing of the TCRbeta CDR3 region, genomic DNA was extracted from the sorted cells. The immunoSEQ Assay was used to sequence the TCRbeta CDR3 regions. TCRdb's version of the immuneACCESS table is confined to in-frame rearrangements and falls short of the full clone set. An unresolved V gene accounts for under half of the shortfall where checked; the remainder is of unknown origin. The sample table holds about 96,000 clones, of which under 85% were seen once. Around 5.8% of the sample belongs to the ten largest clones. V is shortened by 1 base, J by 0 bases, and the region joining them spans 8 bases. Its CDR3 holds 15 amino acids, cysteine through phenylalanine. The entry retains the CDR3 DNA only, 45 bases that are in frame from base 1. The germline V gene encodes CDR1 SGHDN and CDR2 FVKESK. The full study reports these points: Which antigens the clonally expanded peripheral T cells were specific for was not determined. After ivuxolimab, expanded clones were on average more numerous among CD8+ T cells than among CD4+ T cells. In partial responders in the 0.1-3.0 mg/kg groups, normalized peripheral clonal expansion was found to be among the lowest, especially among CD8+ T cells. At doses from 0.1 to 3.0 mg/kg, clonal expansion was seen in both CD4+ and CD8+ blood T cells between baseline and week 6. Low levels of normalized T-cell clonal expansion were also shown by some nonresponding patients.

The TCR originated in an adult with an advanced solid tumor such as melanoma, head and neck, liver or kidney cancer. The chain was built from TRBV14 and TRBJ2-3; the D gene is perhaps TRBD2, from 6 matching bases. This sample comprised CD4+ or CD8+ T cells sorted from blood, obtained in a trial of the OX40 agonist ivuxolimab. The DNA is TGTGCCAGCAGCCAAGGGGACTTAAGCACAGATACGCAGTATTTT. This codes for CASSQGDLSTDTQYF.